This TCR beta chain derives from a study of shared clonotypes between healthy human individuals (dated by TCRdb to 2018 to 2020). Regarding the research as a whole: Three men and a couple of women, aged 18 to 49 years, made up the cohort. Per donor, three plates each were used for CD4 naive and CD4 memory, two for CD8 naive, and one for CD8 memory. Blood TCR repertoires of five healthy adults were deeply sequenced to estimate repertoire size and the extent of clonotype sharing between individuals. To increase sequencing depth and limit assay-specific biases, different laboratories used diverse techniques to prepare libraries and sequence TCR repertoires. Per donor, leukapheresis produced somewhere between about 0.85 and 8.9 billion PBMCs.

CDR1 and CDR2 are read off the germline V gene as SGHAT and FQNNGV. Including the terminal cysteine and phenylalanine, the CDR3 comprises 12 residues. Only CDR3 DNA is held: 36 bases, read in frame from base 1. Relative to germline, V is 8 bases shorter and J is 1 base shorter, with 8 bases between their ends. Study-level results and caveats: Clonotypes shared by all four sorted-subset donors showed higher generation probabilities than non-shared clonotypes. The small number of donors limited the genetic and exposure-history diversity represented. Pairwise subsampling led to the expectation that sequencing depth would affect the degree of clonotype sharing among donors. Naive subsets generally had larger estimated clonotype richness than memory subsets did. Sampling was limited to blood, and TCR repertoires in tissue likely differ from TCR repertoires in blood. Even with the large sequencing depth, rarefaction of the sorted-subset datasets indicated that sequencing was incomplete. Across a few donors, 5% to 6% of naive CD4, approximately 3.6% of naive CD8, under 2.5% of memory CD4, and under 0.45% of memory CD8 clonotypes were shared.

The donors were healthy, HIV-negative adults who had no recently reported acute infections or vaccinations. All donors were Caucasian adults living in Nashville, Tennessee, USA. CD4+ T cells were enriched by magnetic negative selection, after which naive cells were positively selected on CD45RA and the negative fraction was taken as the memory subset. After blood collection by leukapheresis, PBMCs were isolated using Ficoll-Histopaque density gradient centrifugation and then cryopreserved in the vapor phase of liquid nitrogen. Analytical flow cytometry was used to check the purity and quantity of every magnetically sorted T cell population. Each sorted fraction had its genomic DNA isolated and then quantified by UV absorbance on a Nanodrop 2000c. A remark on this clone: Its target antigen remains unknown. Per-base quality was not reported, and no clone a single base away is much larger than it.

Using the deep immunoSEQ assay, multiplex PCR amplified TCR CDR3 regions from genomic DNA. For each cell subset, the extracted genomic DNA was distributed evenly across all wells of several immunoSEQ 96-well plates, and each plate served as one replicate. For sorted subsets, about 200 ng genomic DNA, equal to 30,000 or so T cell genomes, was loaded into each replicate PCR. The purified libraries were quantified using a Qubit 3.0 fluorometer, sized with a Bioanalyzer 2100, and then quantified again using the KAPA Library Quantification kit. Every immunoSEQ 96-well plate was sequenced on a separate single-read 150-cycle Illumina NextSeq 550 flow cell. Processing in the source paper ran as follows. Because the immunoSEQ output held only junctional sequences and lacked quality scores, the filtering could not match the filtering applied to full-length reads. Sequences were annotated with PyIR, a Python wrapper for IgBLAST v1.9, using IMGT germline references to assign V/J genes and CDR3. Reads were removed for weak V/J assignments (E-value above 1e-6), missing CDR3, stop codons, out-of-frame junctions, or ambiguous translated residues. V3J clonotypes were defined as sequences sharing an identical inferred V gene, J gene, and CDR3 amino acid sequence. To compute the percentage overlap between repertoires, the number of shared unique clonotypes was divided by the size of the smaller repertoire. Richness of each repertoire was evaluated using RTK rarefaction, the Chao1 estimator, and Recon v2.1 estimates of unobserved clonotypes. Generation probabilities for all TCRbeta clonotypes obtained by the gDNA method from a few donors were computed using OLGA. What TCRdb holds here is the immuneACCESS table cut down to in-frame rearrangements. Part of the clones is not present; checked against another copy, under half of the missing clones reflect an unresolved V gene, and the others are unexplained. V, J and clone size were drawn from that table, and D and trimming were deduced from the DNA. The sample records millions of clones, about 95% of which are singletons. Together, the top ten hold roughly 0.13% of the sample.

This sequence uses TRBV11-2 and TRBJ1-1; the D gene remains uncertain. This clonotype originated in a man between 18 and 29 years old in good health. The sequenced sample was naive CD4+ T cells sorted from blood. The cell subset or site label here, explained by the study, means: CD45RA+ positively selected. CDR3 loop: CASAAGNTEAFF. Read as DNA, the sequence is TGTGCCAGCGCCGCTGGGAACACTGAAGCTTTCTTT.